The 15 T cell receptor beta chains in this list originate from one sample, sequenced in a study of cytomegalovirus exposure and HLA in healthy donors. Use of 60 Vbeta and 13 Jbeta primers characterized the PCR. The data were produced by immunoSEQ multiplex PCR, yet TCRdb's version contains in-frame clones alone and is incomplete. The table shows about 250,000 clones, with about 88% occurring only once. The sample taken for sequencing was PBMCs. These receptors were collected from a girl aged 2 to 9 in good health and CMV-seronegative.

This clone was found once. The J gene is TRBJ2-3, the V gene TRBV19; 7 nucleotides match TRBD1. The germline gives CDR1 LNHDA, CDR2 SQIVND (reference sequence). This CDR3 region has 15 residues. The junction had 12 bases not matched to a gene; V was cut back by 10 bases and J by 2 bases. The CDR3 sequence: CATSPWGQNTDTQYF. CDR3 nucleotide sequence: TGTGCCACCTCACCCTGGGGACAGAACACAGATACGCAGTATTTT.

The chain has TRBV6-5 and TRBJ1-2, with a tentative D call TRBD1 (6 bases). Germline assignment: CDR1 MNHEY and CDR2 SVGAGI. Trimming left V 2 bases short and J 11 bases short, with 21 bases between. The CDR3 runs 15 residues. This CDR3 is CASSYGRSGHRVYTF. The CDR3 DNA follows: TGTGCCAGCAGTTACGGGCGAAGCGGCCACAGGGTTTACACCTTC.

This clone was seen a handful of times. V gene TRBV6-5 combines with J gene TRBJ2-7; D unclear. V lost 2 bases and J 0 bases, leaving 11 bases between the germline ends. Germline V CDR1 and CDR2: MNHEY, SVGAGI. CDR3 size: 15 residues. CDR3 loop: CASSYLASSSYEQYF. DNA for the CDR3: TGTGCCAGCAGTTACCTTGCTTCGAGCTCCTACGAGCAGTACTTC.

This clone appeared a few times. V and J are TRBV10-3 and TRBJ2-7, with 10 bases that match TRBD1. V lost 8 bases and J lost 2; bases outside the gene matches: 6. Germline V gene lookup returns CDR1 ENHRY and CDR2 SYGVKD. The CDR3 has 14 residues. The CDR3 nucleotides are TGTGCCATCCAGTATGGGACAGGGGCCTACGAGCAGTACTTC. It codes for CAIQYGTGAYEQYF.

The gene calls are TRBV30 and TRBJ1-1; TRBD1 matches 8 bases. CDR1 and CDR2 from the germline V gene are GTSNPN and SVGIG (reference sequence). The CDR3 contains 16 residues. The V gene end was trimmed by 0 bases and the J gene end by 4 bases; junction bases not matched to a gene: 10. Written as DNA, the CDR3 is TGTGCCTGGAGTGTACTTGGTACAGGGGGGGCCACTGAAGCTTTCTTT. This gives the protein CAWSVLGTGGATEAFF. Full variable domain (remainder filled in from reference TRBV30 and TRBJ1-1): SQTIHQWPATLVQPVGSPLSLECTVEGTSNPNLYWYRQAAGRGLQLLFYSVGIGQISSEVPQNLSASRPQDRQFILSSKKLLLSDSGFYLCAWSVLGTGGATEAFFGQGTRLTVV.

CDR3 residues: CSVENRVALNTEAFF. The DNA of the CDR3 is TGCAGCGTTGAGAACAGGGTGGCCCTGAACACTGAAGCTTTCTTT. This rearrangement joins TRBV29-1 to TRBJ1-1, with D possibly matching TRBD1 (6 bases). This CDR3 contains 15 residues. Germline CDR1 reads SQVTM; CDR2 reads ANQGSEA. V lost 3 bases, J lost 0 bases, and 14 bases lay in between.

This chain connects TRBV2 to TRBJ2-5; 8 nucleotides align to TRBD1. The CDR3 sequence is 16 residues long. In germline, CDR1 is SNHLY, CDR2 FYNNEI. V lost 6 bases, J lost 5 bases, and 14 bases stayed unmatched. The CDR3 sequence: CASRRIGQGRGETQYF. CDR3 DNA sequence: TGTGCCAGCAGAAGGATCGGACAGGGTCGTGGGGAGACCCAGTACTTC.

The V and J genes are TRBV15 and TRBJ1-4, with D hard to call. This CDR3 is built from 13 residues. V dropped 6 bases and J dropped 8 bases, with 13 bases sitting between them. The germline V gene has CDR1 LNHNV and CDR2 YYDKDF (reference sequence). CDR3 bases: TGTGCCACCAGAATAGGGAGCAAAGAAAAACTGTTTTTT. The encoded protein is CATRIGSKEKLFF.

The chain uses TRBV9 and TRBJ2-3; perhaps TRBD2 as D (6 bases). Trimming cost V 0 bases and J 2 bases, with 16 bases left between them. The CDR3 totals 17 residues. Germline CDR1 reads SGDLS; CDR2 reads YYNGEE. CDR3 in amino acids: CASSVGLYGDFTDTQYF. In DNA, the CDR3 is TGTGCCAGCAGCGTAGGCTTATATGGGGACTTCACAGATACGCAGTATTTT.

The chain couples TRBV11-2 to TRBJ1-1; TRBD1 matches 7 bases. Germline loops: CDR1 SGHAT, CDR2 FQNNGV. Trimming cost V 3 bases and J 1 base; bases outside gene matches: 2. The CDR3 is 14 residues long. CDR3 in amino acids: CASSFAGGNTEAFF. The CDR3 nucleotides are TGTGCCAGCAGCTTCGCAGGGGGGAACACTGAAGCTTTCTTT.

V usage is TRBV28 and J usage is TRBJ1-2; D is possibly TRBD1 (5 bases). In germline, CDR1 is MDHEN, CDR2 SYDVKM. The V end was cut by 4 bases, the J end by 4 bases, with 13 bases between. The CDR3 runs to 14 residues. CDR3 in DNA: TGTGCCAGCAGTTCATACAGGCCCCTCTATGGCTACACCTTC. This gives the protein CASSSYRPLYGYTF.

The chain is built from TRBV5-1 and TRBJ1-2; 11 nucleotides line up with TRBD1. This CDR3 has 14 amino acids. V was pared by 4 bases and J by 6 bases, with 5 bases of the junction left unmatched. Germline CDR1 is SGHRS and CDR2 is YFSETQ. DNA of the CDR3: TGCGCCAGCAGCCTAGGACAGGGGGCGGATGGCTACACCTTC. Residues: CASSLGQGADGYTF.

This clone was counted a single time. The chain has TRBV5-1 and TRBJ2-5, with 11 nucleotides matching TRBD1. CDR1 is SGHRS and CDR2 is YFSETQ in the germline V gene. The trim removed 4 bases at V and 5 bases at J, leaving 4 bases unmatched. The CDR3 is 14 amino acids. The DNA for the CDR3 is TGCGCCAGCAGCGGCAGGGACAGGGGGGAGACCCAGTACTTC. Translating gives CASSGRDRGETQYF.

The chain is built from TRBV29-1 and TRBJ2-7; no clear D. The CDR3 extends over 14 amino acids. With 3 bases removed from V and 0 bases from J, the gap between germline ends came to 12 bases. CDR1 SQVTM and CDR2 ANQGSEA come from the germline V gene. The CDR3 loop reads CSVESGVASYEQYF. In nucleotides, the CDR3 is TGCAGCGTTGAGTCTGGAGTTGCCTCCTACGAGCAGTACTTC.

V gene TRBV19 combines with J gene TRBJ2-7, with 8 bases aligning to TRBD1. Germline V gene lookup returns CDR1 LNHDA and CDR2 SQIVND (reference sequence). Germline trimming cut 5 bases from V and 3 bases from J; bases unmatched to any gene: 6. The CDR3 has 14 amino acids. CDR3 region: CASSFRDRYYEQYF. CDR3 in DNA: TGTGCCAGTAGTTTCCGGGACAGGTACTACGAGCAGTACTTC.